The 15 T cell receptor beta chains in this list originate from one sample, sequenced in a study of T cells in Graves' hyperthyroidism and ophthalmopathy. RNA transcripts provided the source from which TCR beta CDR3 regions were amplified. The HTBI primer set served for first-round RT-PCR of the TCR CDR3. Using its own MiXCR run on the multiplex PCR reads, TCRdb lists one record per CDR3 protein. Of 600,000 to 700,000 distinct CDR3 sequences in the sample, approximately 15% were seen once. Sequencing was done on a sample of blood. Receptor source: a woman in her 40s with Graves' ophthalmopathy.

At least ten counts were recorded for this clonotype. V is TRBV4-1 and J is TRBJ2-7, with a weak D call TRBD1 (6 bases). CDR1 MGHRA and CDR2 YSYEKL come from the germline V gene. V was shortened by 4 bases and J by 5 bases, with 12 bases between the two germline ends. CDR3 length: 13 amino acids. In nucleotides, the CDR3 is TGCGCCAGCAGCCCCCGGGACATCCACGAGCAGTACTTC. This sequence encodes CASSPRDIHEQYF.

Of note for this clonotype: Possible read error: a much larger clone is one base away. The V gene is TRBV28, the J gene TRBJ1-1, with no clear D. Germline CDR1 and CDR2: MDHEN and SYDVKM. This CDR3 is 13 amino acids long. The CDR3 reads CVSSSGGNTEAFF. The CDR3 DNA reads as TGTGTCAGCAGTTCGGGAGGGAACACTGAAGCTTTCTTT.

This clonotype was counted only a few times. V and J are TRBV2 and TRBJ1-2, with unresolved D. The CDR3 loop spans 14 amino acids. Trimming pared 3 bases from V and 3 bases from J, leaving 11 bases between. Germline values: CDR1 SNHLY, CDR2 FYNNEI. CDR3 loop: CASSEIGPDYGYTF. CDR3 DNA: TGTGCCAGCAGTGAGATAGGTCCTGACTATGGCTACACCTTC.

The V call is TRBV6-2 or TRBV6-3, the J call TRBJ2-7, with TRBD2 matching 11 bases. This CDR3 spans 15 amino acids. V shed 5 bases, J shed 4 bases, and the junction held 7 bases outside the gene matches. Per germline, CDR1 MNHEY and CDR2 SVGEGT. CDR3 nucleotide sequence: TGTGCCAGCAGTCAACTAGCGGGAGTTTTTTACGAGCAGTACTTC. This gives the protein CASSQLAGVFYEQYF.

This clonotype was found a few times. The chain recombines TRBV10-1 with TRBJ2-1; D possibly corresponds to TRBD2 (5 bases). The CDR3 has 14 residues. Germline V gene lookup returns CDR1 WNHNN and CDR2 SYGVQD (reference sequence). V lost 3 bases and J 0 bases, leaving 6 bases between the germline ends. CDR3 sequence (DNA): TGCGCCAGCAGTGAAAGCGGCTCCTACAATGAGCAGTTCTTC. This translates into CASSESGSYNEQFF.

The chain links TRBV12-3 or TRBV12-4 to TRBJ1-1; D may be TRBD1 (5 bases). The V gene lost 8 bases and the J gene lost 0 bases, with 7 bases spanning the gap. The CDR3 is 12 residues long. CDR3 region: CASGTLNTEAFF. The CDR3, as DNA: TGTGCCAGCGGGACGTTGAACACTGAAGCTTTCTTT.

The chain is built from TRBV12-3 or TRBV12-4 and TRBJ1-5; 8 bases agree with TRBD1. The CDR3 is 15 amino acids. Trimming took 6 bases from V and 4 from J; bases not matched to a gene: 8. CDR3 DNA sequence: TGTGCCAGCAGACCAGACAGGGGCGGAAATCAGCCCCAGCATTTT. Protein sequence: CASRPDRGGNQPQHF.

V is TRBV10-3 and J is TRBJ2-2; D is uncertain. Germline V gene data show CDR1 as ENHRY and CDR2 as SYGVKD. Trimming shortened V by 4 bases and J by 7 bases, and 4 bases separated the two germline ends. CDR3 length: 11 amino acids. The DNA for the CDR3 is TGTGCCATCAGTGCTGGCGGGGAGCTGTTTTTT. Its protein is CAISAGGELFF.

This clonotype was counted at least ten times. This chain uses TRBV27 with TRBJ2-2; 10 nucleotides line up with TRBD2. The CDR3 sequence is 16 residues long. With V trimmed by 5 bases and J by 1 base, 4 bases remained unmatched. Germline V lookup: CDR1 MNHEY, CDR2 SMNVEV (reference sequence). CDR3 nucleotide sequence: TGTGCCAGCAGTGTTTTAGCGGGAGGGAACACCGGGGAGCTGTTTTTT. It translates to CASSVLAGGNTGELFF.

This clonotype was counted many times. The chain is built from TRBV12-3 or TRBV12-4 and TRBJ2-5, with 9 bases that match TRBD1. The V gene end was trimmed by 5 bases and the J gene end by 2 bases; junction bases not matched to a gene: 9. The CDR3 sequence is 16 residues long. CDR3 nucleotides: TGTGCCAGCAGTACGACAGGGGGGAAGGGGCAAGAGACCCAGTACTTC. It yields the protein CASSTTGGKGQETQYF.

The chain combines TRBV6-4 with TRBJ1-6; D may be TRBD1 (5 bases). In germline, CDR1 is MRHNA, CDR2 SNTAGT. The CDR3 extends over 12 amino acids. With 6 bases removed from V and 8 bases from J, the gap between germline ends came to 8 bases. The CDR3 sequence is CASRQDYSPLHF. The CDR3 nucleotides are TGTGCCAGCAGACAGGACTATTCACCCCTCCACTTT.

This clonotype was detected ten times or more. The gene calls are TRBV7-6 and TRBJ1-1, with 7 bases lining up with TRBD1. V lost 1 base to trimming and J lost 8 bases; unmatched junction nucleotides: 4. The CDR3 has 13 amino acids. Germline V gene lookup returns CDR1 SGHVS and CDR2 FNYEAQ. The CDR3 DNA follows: TGTGCCAGCAGCTTAGGCCGGGACAGAGAAGCTTTCTTT. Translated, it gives CASSLGRDREAFF.

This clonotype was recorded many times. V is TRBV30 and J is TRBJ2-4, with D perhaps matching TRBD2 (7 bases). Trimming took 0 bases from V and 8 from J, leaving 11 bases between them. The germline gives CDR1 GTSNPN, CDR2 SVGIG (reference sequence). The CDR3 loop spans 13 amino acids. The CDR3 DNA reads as TGTGCCTGGAGTGTAGGGGGAGGGGACATTCAGTACTTC. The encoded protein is CAWSVGGGDIQYF. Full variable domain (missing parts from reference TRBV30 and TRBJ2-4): SQTIHQWPATLVQPVGSPLSLECTVEGTSNPNLYWYRQAAGRGLQLLFYSVGIGQISSEVPQNLSASRPQDRQFILSSKKLLLSDSGFYLCAWSVGGGDIQYFGAGTRLSVL.

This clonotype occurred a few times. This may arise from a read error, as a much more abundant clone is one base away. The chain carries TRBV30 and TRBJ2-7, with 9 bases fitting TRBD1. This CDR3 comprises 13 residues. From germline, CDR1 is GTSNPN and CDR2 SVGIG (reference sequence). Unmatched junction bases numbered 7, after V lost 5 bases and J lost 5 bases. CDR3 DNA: TGTGCCTGGGGTTGGGGACAGGGTAACGAGCAGTACTTC. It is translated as CAWGWGQGNEQYF. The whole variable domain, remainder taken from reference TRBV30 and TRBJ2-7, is SQTIHQWPATLVQPVGSPLSLECTVEGTSNPNLYWYRQAAGRGLQLLFYSVGIGQISSEVPQNLSASRPQDRQFILSSKKLLLSDSGFYLCAWGWGQGNEQYFGPGTRLTVT.

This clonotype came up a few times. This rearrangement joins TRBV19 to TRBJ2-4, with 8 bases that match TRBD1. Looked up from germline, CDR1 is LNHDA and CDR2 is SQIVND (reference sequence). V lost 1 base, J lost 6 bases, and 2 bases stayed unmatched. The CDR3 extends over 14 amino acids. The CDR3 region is CASSIGQGRNIQYF. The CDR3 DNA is TGTGCCAGTAGTATAGGACAGGGGAGAAACATTCAGTACTTC.